Listed below are T cell receptor beta chains from one sample, sequenced in a study of shared clonotypes between healthy human individuals. Libraries were prepared by immunoSEQ multiplex PCR; TCRdb keeps only in-frame clonotypes and omits some of them. Counted here are roughly 2.4 million clones, around 95% occurring once; the ten biggest clones make up around 0.13%. The material sequenced was naive CD4+ T cells sorted from blood. These receptors were obtained from a man aged 18 to 30 in good health. Both conserved end residues are part of each CDR3. The D gene is left open where the match is weak. Rows give clone size only sometimes, using once, few, many, or a class for an expanded clone.

V gene: TRBV7-2; clone size: NA; J gene: TRBJ2-5; D gene: NA; CDR3 protein: CASSLWPLQETQYF; CDR3 DNA: TGTGCCAGCAGCTTATGGCCACTCCAAGAGACCCAGTACTTC
V gene: TRBV5-1; clone size: NA; J gene: TRBJ2-3; D gene: NA; CDR3 protein: CASSAVFLATDTQYF; CDR3 DNA: TGCGCCAGCAGCGCGGTTTTTCTAGCGACAGATACGCAGTATTTT
V gene: TRBV4-2; clone size: NA; J gene: TRBJ1-5; D gene: NA; CDR3 protein: CASSHGTGAPMAQHF; CDR3 DNA: TGTGCCAGCAGCCACGGAACCGGGGCACCGATGGCCCAGCATTTT
V gene: TRBV5-1; clone size: NA; J gene: TRBJ2-2; D gene: NA; CDR3 protein: CASSEQRSNTGELFF; CDR3 DNA: TGCGCCAGCAGCGAACAGCGATCGAACACCGGGGAGCTGTTTTTT
V gene: TRBV5-6; clone size: NA; J gene: TRBJ1-6; D gene: NA; CDR3 protein: CASSPAPGRVNSPLHF; CDR3 DNA: TGTGCCAGCAGCCCCGCACCCGGACGGGTTAATTCACCCCTCCACTTT
V gene: TRBV11-2; clone size: NA; J gene: TRBJ1-1; D gene: NA; CDR3 protein: CASSPGLRRGPNTEAFF; CDR3 DNA: TGTGCCAGCAGCCCGGGATTAAGGCGGGGGCCGAACACTGAAGCTTTCTTT
V gene: TRBV4-3; clone size: NA; J gene: TRBJ2-1; D gene: NA; CDR3 protein: CASSQEGRNEQFF; CDR3 DNA: TGCGCCAGCAGCCAAGAAGGTCGCAATGAGCAGTTCTTC
V gene: TRBV18; clone size: NA; J gene: TRBJ2-7; D gene: TRBD1; CDR3 protein: CASSRTGTGGYEQYF; CDR3 DNA: TGTGCCAGCTCACGTACCGGGACAGGGGGCTACGAGCAGTACTTC
V gene: TRBV5-6; clone size: NA; J gene: TRBJ1-1; D gene: TRBD1; CDR3 protein: CASSFGQGDTEAFF; CDR3 DNA: TGTGCCAGCAGCTTCGGACAGGGGGACACTGAAGCTTTCTTT
V gene: TRBV7-2; clone size: NA; J gene: TRBJ2-1; D gene: NA; CDR3 protein: CASSLNTPPGLQFF; CDR3 DNA: TGTGCCAGCAGCTTAAACACCCCGCCCGGGTTGCAGTTCTTC
V gene: TRBV6-6; clone size: NA; J gene: TRBJ2-2; D gene: TRBD1; CDR3 protein: CASSKQGVAGELFF; CDR3 DNA: TGTGCCAGCAGTAAACAGGGGGTTGCCGGGGAGCTGTTTTTT
V gene: TRBV11-2; clone size: NA; J gene: TRBJ2-3; D gene: NA; CDR3 protein: CASSLRGGHTDTQYF; CDR3 DNA: TGTGCCAGCAGCTTAAGGGGGGGGCACACAGATACGCAGTATTTT
V gene: TRBV5-1; clone size: NA; J gene: TRBJ2-1; D gene: TRBD2; CDR3 protein: CASSLRIAGVHEQFF; CDR3 DNA: TGCGCCAGCAGCTTGCGAATAGCGGGGGTTCATGAGCAGTTCTTC
V gene: TRBV6-1; clone size: NA; J gene: TRBJ1-1; D gene: NA; CDR3 protein: CASSPLGTPGVAFF; CDR3 DNA: TGTGCCAGCAGCCCCCTCGGGACACCGGGAGTAGCTTTCTTT
V gene: TRBV10-1; clone size: NA; J gene: TRBJ1-1; D gene: TRBD1; CDR3 protein: CASSGTGGNTEAFF; CDR3 DNA: TGCGCCAGCAGTGGGACAGGGGGAAACACTGAAGCTTTCTTT
V gene: TRBV11-2; clone size: NA; J gene: TRBJ1-5; D gene: NA; CDR3 protein: CASSLDAGSNQPQHF; CDR3 DNA: TGTGCCAGCAGCTTAGATGCAGGGAGCAATCAGCCCCAGCATTTT
V gene: TRBV10-3; clone size: NA; J gene: TRBJ2-5; D gene: NA; CDR3 protein: CAISRTLETQYF; CDR3 DNA: TGTGCCATCAGTCGGACTTTAGAGACCCAGTACTTC
V gene: TRBV9; clone size: NA; J gene: TRBJ2-3; D gene: NA; CDR3 protein: CASSVAPHRDTQYF; CDR3 DNA: TGTGCCAGCAGCGTAGCTCCTCACCGAGATACGCAGTATTTT
V gene: TRBV6-6; clone size: NA; J gene: TRBJ1-4; D gene: NA; CDR3 protein: CASSYGATNEKLFF; CDR3 DNA: TGTGCCAGCAGTTACGGGGCAACTAATGAAAAACTGTTTTTT
V gene: TRBV4-3; clone size: NA; J gene: TRBJ1-2; D gene: TRBD1; CDR3 protein: CASSQDLSGWGQGSIFYGYTF; CDR3 DNA: TGCGCCAGCAGCCAAGATTTAAGTGGTTGGGGACAGGGGAGTATTTTCTATGGCTACACCTTC
V gene: TRBV4-3; clone size: NA; J gene: TRBJ1-2; D gene: TRBD1; CDR3 protein: CASSQGDRGNYGYTF; CDR3 DNA: TGCGCCAGCAGCCAAGGGGACAGGGGTAACTATGGCTACACCTTC
V gene: TRBV7-2; clone size: NA; J gene: TRBJ2-5; D gene: NA; CDR3 protein: CASTPGAGTQYF; CDR3 DNA: TGTGCCAGCACCCCCGGCGCGGGGACCCAGTACTTC
V gene: TRBV28; clone size: NA; J gene: TRBJ2-3; D gene: NA; CDR3 protein: CASSPSGAPSGTQYF; CDR3 DNA: TGTGCCAGCAGCCCGAGCGGAGCCCCTTCGGGTACGCAGTATTTT
V gene: TRBV5-1; clone size: NA; J gene: TRBJ2-7; D gene: NA; CDR3 protein: CASSWDSGVEQYF; CDR3 DNA: TGCGCCAGCAGCTGGGACTCCGGGGTTGAGCAGTACTTC
V gene: TRBV11-2; clone size: NA; J gene: TRBJ2-7; D gene: NA; CDR3 protein: CASSLASGPTYEQYF; CDR3 DNA: TGTGCCAGCAGCTTAGCGTCTGGGCCCACCTACGAGCAGTACTTC
V gene: TRBV7-8; clone size: NA; J gene: TRBJ2-7; D gene: NA; CDR3 protein: CASSFLRMGEQYF; CDR3 DNA: TGTGCCAGCAGCTTTTTGAGAATGGGGGAGCAGTACTTC
V gene: TRBV11-2; clone size: NA; J gene: TRBJ2-1; D gene: TRBD1; CDR3 protein: CASSSNRGRNEQFF; CDR3 DNA: TGTGCCAGCAGCTCAAACAGGGGGAGAAATGAGCAGTTCTTC
V gene: TRBV6-4; clone size: NA; J gene: TRBJ1-5; D gene: TRBD1; CDR3 protein: CASKTGGFQPQHF; CDR3 DNA: TGTGCCAGCAAGACAGGGGGCTTTCAGCCCCAGCATTTT
V gene: TRBV27; clone size: NA; J gene: TRBJ2-3; D gene: TRBD2; CDR3 protein: CASSFRTGGTDTQYF; CDR3 DNA: TGTGCCAGCAGTTTCAGGACGGGAGGAACAGATACGCAGTATTTT
V gene: TRBV5-1; clone size: NA; J gene: TRBJ2-2; D gene: NA; CDR3 protein: CASSQENANTGELFF; CDR3 DNA: TGCGCCAGCAGTCAAGAGAACGCGAACACCGGGGAGCTGTTTTTT
V gene: TRBV28; clone size: NA; J gene: TRBJ1-5; D gene: NA; CDR3 protein: CASRLQGMNQPQHF; CDR3 DNA: TGTGCCAGCAGGCTACAGGGAATGAATCAGCCCCAGCATTTT
V gene: TRBV6-5; clone size: NA; J gene: TRBJ1-1; D gene: NA; CDR3 protein: CASRNILNTEAFF; CDR3 DNA: TGTGCCAGCAGAAACATCTTGAACACTGAAGCTTTCTTT
V gene: TRBV4-1; clone size: NA; J gene: TRBJ2-7; D gene: NA; CDR3 protein: CAETGDRVSYEQYF; CDR3 DNA: TGCGCCGAAACAGGTGACAGAGTCTCCTACGAGCAGTACTTC
V gene: TRBV6-6; clone size: NA; J gene: TRBJ2-7; D gene: TRBD1; CDR3 protein: CASTGGYEQYF; CDR3 DNA: TGTGCCAGCACAGGGGGCTACGAGCAGTACTTC
V gene: TRBV7-8; clone size: once; J gene: TRBJ2-5; D gene: TRBD2; CDR3 protein: CASSPSGGAGETQYF; CDR3 DNA: TGTGCCAGCAGCCCTAGCGGGGGGGCCGGGGAGACCCAGTACTTC
V gene: TRBV9; clone size: NA; J gene: TRBJ1-4; D gene: NA; CDR3 protein: CASSVEGIGEKLFF; CDR3 DNA: TGTGCCAGCAGCGTAGAAGGGATCGGCGAAAAACTGTTTTTT
V gene: TRBV19; clone size: NA; J gene: TRBJ1-2; D gene: NA; CDR3 protein: CASSIYSSYGYTF; CDR3 DNA: TGTGCCAGTAGTATTTACAGCAGCTATGGCTACACCTTC
V gene: TRBV6-4; clone size: NA; J gene: TRBJ1-2; D gene: TRBD1; CDR3 protein: CASRGQGYGGYTF; CDR3 DNA: TGTGCCAGCAGGGGACAGGGATATGGTGGCTACACCTTC
V gene: TRBV7-9; clone size: NA; J gene: TRBJ1-4; D gene: NA; CDR3 protein: CASSYPSTGGPNEKLFF; CDR3 DNA: TGTGCCAGCAGCTACCCCTCCACGGGGGGCCCTAATGAAAAACTGTTTTTT
V gene: TRBV10-3; clone size: once; J gene: TRBJ1-2; D gene: TRBD1; CDR3 protein: CAISMNPGQGEHNYGYTF; CDR3 DNA: TGTGCCATCAGTATGAATCCGGGACAGGGGGAACATAACTATGGCTACACCTTC
V gene: TRBV30; clone size: NA; J gene: TRBJ2-5; D gene: TRBD2; CDR3 protein: CAWSLRPGLADQETQYF; CDR3 DNA: TGTGCCTGGAGCCTAAGACCGGGACTAGCGGACCAAGAGACCCAGTACTTC
V gene: TRBV10-3; clone size: NA; J gene: TRBJ2-1; D gene: NA; CDR3 protein: CAISESTYEQFF; CDR3 DNA: TGTGCCATCAGTGAGTCGACTTATGAGCAGTTCTTC
V gene: TRBV28; clone size: NA; J gene: TRBJ2-3; D gene: TRBD2; CDR3 protein: CASRAGLAPSDTQYF; CDR3 DNA: TGTGCCAGCAGGGCGGGACTAGCGCCTTCAGATACGCAGTATTTT
V gene: TRBV5-1; clone size: NA; J gene: TRBJ2-3; D gene: TRBD1; CDR3 protein: CASSLMGQGSADTQYF; CDR3 DNA: TGCGCCAGCAGCTTGATGGGACAGGGTAGTGCAGATACGCAGTATTTT
V gene: TRBV28; clone size: NA; J gene: TRBJ1-4; D gene: NA; CDR3 protein: CASSWVQGRWTNEKLFF; CDR3 DNA: TGTGCCAGCAGTTGGGTCCAGGGGAGGTGGACTAATGAAAAACTGTTTTTT
V gene: TRBV7-2; clone size: NA; J gene: TRBJ1-2; D gene: TRBD1; CDR3 protein: CASSPGQGNGYTF; CDR3 DNA: TGTGCCAGCAGCCCAGGACAGGGGAATGGCTACACCTTC